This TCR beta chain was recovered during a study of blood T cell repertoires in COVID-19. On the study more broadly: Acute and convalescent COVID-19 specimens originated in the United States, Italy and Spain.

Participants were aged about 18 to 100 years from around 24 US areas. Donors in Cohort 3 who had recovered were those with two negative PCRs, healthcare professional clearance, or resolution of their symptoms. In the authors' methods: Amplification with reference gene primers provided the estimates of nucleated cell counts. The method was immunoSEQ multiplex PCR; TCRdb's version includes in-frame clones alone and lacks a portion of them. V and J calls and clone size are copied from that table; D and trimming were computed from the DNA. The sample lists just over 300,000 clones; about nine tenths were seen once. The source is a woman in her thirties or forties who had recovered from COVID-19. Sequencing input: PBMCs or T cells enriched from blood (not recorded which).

The chain's CDR3 is CASSQDYDGSGRANSYEQYF. CDR3 bases: TGCGCCAGCAGCCAAGATTACGATGGTAGCGGGAGGGCTAACTCCTACGAGCAGTACTTC. This chain joins TRBV4-1 and TRBJ2-7; TRBD2 agrees at 11 bases. Trimming at V came to 0 bases and at J to 0 bases, leaving 13 bases not matched to a gene. This CDR3 comprises 20 residues. Germline values: CDR1 MGHRA, CDR2 YSYEKL.